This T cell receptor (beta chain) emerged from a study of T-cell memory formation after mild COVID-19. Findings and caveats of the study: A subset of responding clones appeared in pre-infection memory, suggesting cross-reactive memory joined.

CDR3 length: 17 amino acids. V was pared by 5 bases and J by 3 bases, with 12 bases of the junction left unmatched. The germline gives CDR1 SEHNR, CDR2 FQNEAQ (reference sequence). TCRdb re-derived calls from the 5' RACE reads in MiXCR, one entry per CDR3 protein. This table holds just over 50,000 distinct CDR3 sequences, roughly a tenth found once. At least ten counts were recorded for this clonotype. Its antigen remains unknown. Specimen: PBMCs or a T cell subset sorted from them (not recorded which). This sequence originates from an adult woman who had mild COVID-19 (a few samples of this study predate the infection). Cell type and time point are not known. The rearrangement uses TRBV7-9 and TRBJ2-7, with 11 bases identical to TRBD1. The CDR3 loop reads CASSRDRGFLGNYEQYF. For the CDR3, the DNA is TGTGCCAGCAGCAGGGACAGGGGGTTCCTCGGGAACTACGAGCAGTACTTC.